One sample yielded the 26 T cell receptor beta chains listed below, sequenced in a study of shared clonotypes between healthy human individuals. Assay: immunoSEQ multiplex PCR; the TCRdb copy retains only in-frame clones and omits some. Of around 2,000,000 clones in the sample, approximately 94% were seen once. Naive CD8 isolation took CD45RO-negative cells positively selected for CCR7 and excluded terminally differentiated effector memory CD45RA+ cells. What was sequenced was naive CD8+ T cells from PBMCs. These receptors all come from a man between 18 and 29 years old in good health. Some clones in this sample may be carry-over from other donors' samples.

V and J are TRBV19 and TRBJ1-2; no reliable D call. V was cut by 5 bases and J by 4 bases, with 17 bases left in between. Germline V lookup: CDR1 LNHDA, CDR2 SQIVND (reference sequence). This CDR3 contains 15 residues. Written as DNA, the CDR3 is TGTGCCAGTAGTTCAAGGCAGTTCCAAGCCTATGGCTACACCTTC. It specifies CASSSRQFQAYGYTF.

The chain employs TRBV4-2 and TRBJ2-1; 12 nucleotides match TRBD2. This CDR3 is built from 17 residues. J gave up 5 bases and V 3 bases, and 8 bases lay outside the gene matches. Germline-derived CDR1 and CDR2 are LGHNA and YNFKEQ. CDR3 in DNA: TGTGCCAGCAGCCACCCGACTAGCGGGAGCCCCCACAATGAGCAGTTCTTC. It specifies CASSHPTSGSPHNEQFF.

This clone has only one observation. V and J are TRBV4-1 and TRBJ2-5; D perhaps matches TRBD2 (5 bases). The CDR3 spans 13 residues. CDR1 is MGHRA and CDR2 is YSYEKL in the germline V gene. V lost 6 bases to trimming and J lost 5 bases, with 13 bases between them. In DNA form, the CDR3 reads TGCGCCAGCAGTCTCGGGCCGGGGGAGACCCAGTACTTC. Its protein product is CASSLGPGETQYF.

The V gene is TRBV29-1, the J gene TRBJ2-3, with a possible D match to TRBD1 (5 bases). The CDR3 loop spans 15 amino acids. Germline CDR1 is SQVTM and CDR2 is ANQGSEA. The V gene lost 7 bases and the J gene lost 2 bases, with 19 bases spanning the gap. CDR3 DNA: TGCAGCGCCCGCCGTGGTAGCAGGGACACAGATACGCAGTATTTT. It specifies CSARRGSRDTDTQYF.

Details on this clone: This specimen includes other DNA sequences encoding the same CDR3. The CDR3 sequence: CASSLEASGSYEQYF. The CDR3 DNA is TGTGCCAGCAGCTTAGAGGCTAGCGGGAGTTACGAGCAGTACTTC. The V and J genes are TRBV7-6 and TRBJ2-7; 10 bases map to TRBD2. Germline V gene data show CDR1 as SGHVS and CDR2 as FNYEAQ. V lost 1 base to trimming and J lost 4 bases; unmatched junction nucleotides: 4. This CDR3 region has 15 residues.

This clone was recorded once. The chain joins TRBV5-6 to TRBJ2-7; maybe TRBD2 (6 bases). Germline CDR1 SGHDT, CDR2 YYEEEE. Between the trimmed V and J ends, which lost 3 bases and 5 bases, there was a span of 15 bases. The CDR3 spans 14 residues. The CDR3 sequence: CASSWDSKRHEQYF. For the CDR3, the DNA is TGTGCCAGCAGCTGGGACTCCAAACGCCACGAGCAGTACTTC. Looking up the rest from reference TRBV5-6 and TRBJ2-7 gives the full variable domain: DAGVTQSPTHLIKTRGQQVTLRCSPKSGHDTVSWYQQALGQGPQFIFQYYEEEERQRGNFPDRFSGHQFPNYSSELNVNALLLGDSALYLCASSWDSKRHEQYFGPGTRLTVT.

CDR3 sequence: CASSQDRASGAGFFRRQFF. The CDR3 DNA reads TGCGCCAGCAGCCAAGATCGGGCTAGCGGGGCCGGATTTTTTCGTCGGCAGTTCTTC. The rearrangement links TRBV4-1 to TRBJ2-1; 9 positions agree with TRBD2. V was pared by 0 bases and J by 12 bases, with 21 bases of the junction left unmatched. This CDR3 region has 19 residues. Germline V lookup: CDR1 MGHRA, CDR2 YSYEKL.

J is TRBJ2-7 and V is TRBV6-6; 10 bases are shared with TRBD2. CDR3 length equals 15 residues. V trimming: 5 bases; J trimming: 1 base; junction bases outside the gene matches: 5. Germline V gene lookup returns CDR1 MNHNY and CDR2 SVGAGI (reference sequence). CDR3 sequence (DNA): TGTGCCAGCAGTCCCGGACTAGCGGCGTCCTACGAGCAGTACTTC. As protein: CASSPGLAASYEQYF.

The J gene is TRBJ2-7, the V gene TRBV4-3; 11 positions agree with TRBD1. The J segment lost 6 bases and the V segment lost 3 bases, leaving 7 bases of the junction unmatched. The CDR3 spans 15 residues. CDR1 and CDR2 from the germline V gene are LGHNA and YSLEER. CDR3 in DNA: TGCGCCAGCAGCCAGGGGGGACAGGGGGAGAGCGAGCAGTACTTC. Its translation is CASSQGGQGESEQYF.

CDR3 bases: TGTGCCAGCAGTTTAAGGTCGTCACAGGGGGGGACGGAGACCCAGTACTTC. Translation gives CASSLRSSQGGTETQYF. The genes are TRBV27 and TRBJ2-5, with D perhaps matching TRBD1 (8 bases). The germline V and J ends were trimmed by 2 bases and 5 bases, with 21 bases remaining between them. The CDR3 totals 17 residues. Germline V gene lookup returns CDR1 MNHEY and CDR2 SMNVEV (reference sequence).

The chain links TRBV7-9 to TRBJ2-2; TRBD2 matches at 12 bases. Germline CDR1 and CDR2: SEHNR and FQNEAQ (reference sequence). There are 17 residues in the CDR3. The ends lost 4 bases at V and 3 bases at J; junction bases unmatched: 6. CDR3 DNA: TGTGCCAGCAGCTCGGGACTAGCGGGCCCCTACACCGGGGAGCTGTTTTTT. Encoded protein: CASSSGLAGPYTGELFF.

This chain connects TRBV2 to TRBJ1-1; D perhaps matches TRBD1 (5 bases). This CDR3 spans 14 amino acids. Germline-derived CDR1 and CDR2 are SNHLY and FYNNEI. V was clipped by 7 bases and J by 6 bases, with 18 bases between them. Here the CDR3 DNA reads TGTGCCAGCATGGGAGGCGGGGGGATGGCTGAAGCTTTCTTT. The encoded protein is CASMGGGGMAEAFF.

This sequence joins TRBV2 and TRBJ2-1, with D maybe TRBD2 (6 bases). The V end lost 4 bases, the J end lost 5 bases, and 18 bases lay between the germline ends. The CDR3 is 16 amino acids. The V gene's germline CDR1 is SNHLY and CDR2 FYNNEI. The CDR3 nucleotides are TGTGCCAGCAGTGGGGACTCGGCGGGGACCAACAATGAGCAGTTCTTC. The encoded protein is CASSGDSAGTNNEQFF.

As concerns this clone: Different DNA sequences within this sample yield the same CDR3. The chain carries TRBV7-2 and TRBJ1-2; D call uncertain. Trimming cost V 1 base and J 2 bases, with 8 bases left between them. This CDR3 is 14 amino acids long. The germline V gene has CDR1 SGHTA and CDR2 FQGNSA. The CDR3 sequence: CASSLGGPNYGYTF. CDR3 DNA: TGTGCCAGCAGCTTAGGCGGTCCAAACTATGGCTACACCTTC.

The rearrangement joins TRBV7-3 to TRBJ2-1; no clear D. The CDR3 contains 14 residues. The germline V and J ends were trimmed by 0 bases and 15 bases, with 18 bases remaining between them. Germline loops: CDR1 SGHTA, CDR2 FQGTGA. The CDR3 bases are TGTGCCAGCAGCTTAACGCACACCCCCGGTTTAACGTTCTTC. This gives the protein CASSLTHTPGLTFF. Variable domain in full (rest from reference TRBV7-3 and TRBJ2-1): GAGVSQTPSNKVTEKGKYVELRCDPISGHTALYWYRQSLGQGPEFLIYFQGTGAADDSGLPNDRFFAVRPEGSVSTLKIQRTERGDSAVYLCASSLTHTPGLTFFGPGTRLTVL.

CDR3 nucleotide sequence: TGCGCCAGCAGCGGGGACTACGCTAACCATTACGAGCAGTACTTC. Translated, it gives CASSGDYANHYEQYF. This rearrangement joins TRBV5-1 to TRBJ2-7; 7 bases match TRBD2. J was trimmed by 4 bases and V by 4 bases; bases with no gene match: 11. The CDR3 has 15 amino acids. Germline values: CDR1 SGHRS, CDR2 YFSETQ.

This chain connects TRBV5-4 to TRBJ1-1; 8 bases map to TRBD1. This CDR3 spans 14 amino acids. Germline V gene sequence: CDR1 SGHNT, CDR2 YYREEE (reference sequence). With 4 bases clipped from V and 11 bases from J, the junction kept 13 bases outside the gene matches. The CDR3 DNA reads TGTGCCAGCAGCCAACACCCTTCGGACAGGGACGCTTTCTTT. Translated: CASSQHPSDRDAFF.

The rearrangement uses TRBV2 and TRBJ2-7; D is uncertain. The CDR3 covers 16 residues. With 1 base removed from V and 1 base from J, the gap between germline ends came to 14 bases. In germline, CDR1 is SNHLY, CDR2 FYNNEI. The CDR3 bases are TGTGCCAGCAGTGAAGGCCCCGTAGTTGGGTCCTACGAGCAGTACTTC. It is translated as CASSEGPVVGSYEQYF.

V gene TRBV6-4 combines with J gene TRBJ2-3, with 9 bases matching TRBD1. CDR3 length: 15 amino acids. Germline CDR1 MRHNA, CDR2 SNTAGT. With 7 bases clipped from V and 6 bases from J, the junction kept 11 bases outside the gene matches. In DNA, the CDR3 is TGTGCCAGCACCCTAACAGGGGGCATCGTGGATACGCAGTATTTT. Residues: CASTLTGGIVDTQYF.

V usage is TRBV27 and J usage is TRBJ2-7; TRBD2 matches at 7 bases. With 5 bases clipped from V and 5 bases from J, the junction kept 6 bases outside the gene matches. This CDR3 has 13 amino acids. Germline V lookup: CDR1 MNHEY, CDR2 SMNVEV (reference sequence). The CDR3: CASSNAGAHEQYF. CDR3 sequence (DNA): TGTGCCAGCAGTAATGCGGGAGCCCACGAGCAGTACTTC.

The chain uses TRBV5-4 and TRBJ1-3; TRBD1 might be the D (6 bases). The CDR3 loop spans 14 amino acids. From germline, CDR1 is SGHNT and CDR2 YYREEE (reference sequence). V lost 4 bases and J lost 4, with 12 bases in between. CDR3 in DNA: TGTGCCAGCAGCCCGAGGGGGGCCGGAAACACCATATATTTT. Amino acids: CASSPRGAGNTIYF.

CDR3 sequence (DNA): TGTGCCAGCAGTAAATTTAGCGTATCCAAAAACATTCAGTACTTC. Residues: CASSKFSVSKNIQYF. The chain recombines TRBV2 with TRBJ2-4; D possibly corresponds to TRBD2 (5 bases). Trimming cost V 5 bases and J 2 bases, with 13 bases left between them. CDR3 length: 15 residues. Germline V gives CDR1 SNHLY, CDR2 FYNNEI.

The count of this clone is one. The chain employs TRBV6-1 and TRBJ2-7, with a possible D match to TRBD1 (6 bases). The CDR3 is 15 residues long. Germline V gene sequence: CDR1 MNHNS, CDR2 SASEGT. V lost 5 bases and J lost 1, with 15 bases in between. Here the CDR3 reads CASSPQQGRSYEQYF. CDR3 nucleotides: TGTGCCAGCAGTCCTCAACAGGGTAGGTCCTACGAGCAGTACTTC.

In DNA, the CDR3 is TGTGCCAGCAGCGCTAGCGGGAGTCTGTACAATGAGCAGTTCTTC. It is translated as CASSASGSLYNEQFF. The V gene is TRBV9, the J gene TRBJ2-1; 10 nucleotides align to TRBD2. CDR1 SGDLS and CDR2 YYNGEE come from the germline V gene. This CDR3 has 15 residues. The V gene end was trimmed by 3 bases and the J gene end by 4 bases; junction bases not matched to a gene: 4.

V gene TRBV28 combines with J gene TRBJ1-3; D remains ambiguous. Trimming pared 5 bases from V and 2 bases from J, leaving 19 bases between. Germline V lookup: CDR1 MDHEN, CDR2 SYDVKM. The CDR3 is 17 amino acids. The CDR3 sequence is CASSPQVEGLTGNTIYF. The DNA of the CDR3 is TGTGCCAGCAGTCCCCAGGTGGAGGGATTAACTGGAAACACCATATATTTT.

The chain combines TRBV28 with TRBJ1-2; the D gene is possibly TRBD1 (6 bases). This CDR3 has 14 amino acids. Germline CDR1 and CDR2: MDHEN and SYDVKM. The V end lost 2 bases, the J end lost 4 bases, and 11 bases lay between the germline ends. CDR3 sequence reads: CASSLGRGIYGYTF. CDR3 bases: TGTGCCAGCAGTTTAGGCAGGGGAATCTATGGCTACACCTTC.